A single T cell receptor beta chain is shown here with its context. The data belong to a study of control samples from healthy donors and cancer patients. The CDR3 extends over 12 amino acids. The V and J ends lost 3 bases and 5 bases respectively, with 6 bases between them. Germline CDR1 and CDR2: SGDLS and YYNGEE. Profiled with immunoSEQ multiplex PCR; TCRdb holds only in-frame clones, not every one. This sample has about 35,000 clones, with roughly 92% found just once. The chain is built from TRBV9 and TRBJ2-1; no reliable D call. The receptor was isolated from a man aged 40-49 years with colorectal cancer. Sequenced input: PBMCs. CDR3 bases: TGTGCCAGCAGCGACCCCAACAATGAGCAGTTCTTC. As protein: CASSDPNNEQFF.